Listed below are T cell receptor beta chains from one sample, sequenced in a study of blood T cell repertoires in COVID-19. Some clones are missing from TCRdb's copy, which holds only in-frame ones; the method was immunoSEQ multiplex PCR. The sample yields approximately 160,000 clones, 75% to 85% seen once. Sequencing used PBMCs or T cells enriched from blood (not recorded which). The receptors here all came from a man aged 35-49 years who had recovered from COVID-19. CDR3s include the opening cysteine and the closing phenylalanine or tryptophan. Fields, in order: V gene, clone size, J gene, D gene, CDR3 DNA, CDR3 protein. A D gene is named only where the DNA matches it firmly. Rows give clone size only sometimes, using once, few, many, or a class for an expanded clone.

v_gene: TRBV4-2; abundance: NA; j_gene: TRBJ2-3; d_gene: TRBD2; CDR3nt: TGTGCCAGCAGCCAAGAAGTAGCGGGCAGAAGCACAGATACGCAGTATTTT; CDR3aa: CASSQEVAGRSTDTQYF
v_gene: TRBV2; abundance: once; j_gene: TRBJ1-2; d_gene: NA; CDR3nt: TGTGCCAGCAGTGATCCGTACGGAGGCTCGGGCTATGGCTACACCTTC; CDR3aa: CASSDPYGGSGYGYTF
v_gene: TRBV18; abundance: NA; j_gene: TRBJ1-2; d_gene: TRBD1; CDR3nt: TGTGCCAGCTCCCCGGACAGGGGGACGTCTGGCTACACCTTC; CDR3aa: CASSPDRGTSGYTF
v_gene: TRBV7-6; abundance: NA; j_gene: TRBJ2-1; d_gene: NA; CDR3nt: TGTGCCAGCAGCGCTACTATCAGCTCCTACAATGAGCAGTTCTTC; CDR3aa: CASSATISSYNEQFF
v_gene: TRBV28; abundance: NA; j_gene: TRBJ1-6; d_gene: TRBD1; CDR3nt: TGTGCCAGCAGTCAGCACAGGGACAGGGCGAATTCACCCCTCCACTTT; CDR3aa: CASSQHRDRANSPLHF
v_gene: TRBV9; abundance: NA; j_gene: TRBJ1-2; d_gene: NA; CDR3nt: TGTGCCAGCAGCGTAGGGGGCGGCTATGGCTACACCTTC; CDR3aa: CASSVGGGYGYTF
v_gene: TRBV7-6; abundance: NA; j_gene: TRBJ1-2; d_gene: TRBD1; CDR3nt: TGTGCCAGCAGCTTAGGGTTGGGACAGGCGCCCTATGGCTACACCTTC; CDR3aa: CASSLGLGQAPYGYTF
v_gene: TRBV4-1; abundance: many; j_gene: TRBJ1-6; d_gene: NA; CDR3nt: TGCGCCAGCAGCCAAGAGAGGGGGAATTCACCCCTCCACTTT; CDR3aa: CASSQERGNSPLHF
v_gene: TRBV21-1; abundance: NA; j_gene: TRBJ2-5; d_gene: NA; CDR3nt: TGTGCCAGCAGCAAAGCAGGGGGCAAGACCCAGTACTTC; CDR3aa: CASSKAGGKTQYF
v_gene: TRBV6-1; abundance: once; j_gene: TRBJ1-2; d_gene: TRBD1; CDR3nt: TGTGCCAGCAGTGTTTCCGGGACAGCATCAAACTATGGCTACACCTTC; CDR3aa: CASSVSGTASNYGYTF
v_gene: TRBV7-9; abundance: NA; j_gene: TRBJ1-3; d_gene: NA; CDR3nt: TGTGCCAGCAGCTTCGGGGGGTCTGGAAACACCATATATTTT; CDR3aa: CASSFGGSGNTIYF
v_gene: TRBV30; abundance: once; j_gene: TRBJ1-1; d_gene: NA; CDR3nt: TGTGCCTGGGACAGGTTGAACACTGAAGCTTTCTTT; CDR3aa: CAWDRLNTEAFF
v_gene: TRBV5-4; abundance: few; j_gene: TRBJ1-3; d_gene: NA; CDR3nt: TGTGCCAGCAGCTTTGGCGGTGCGGACACCATATATTTT; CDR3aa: CASSFGGADTIYF
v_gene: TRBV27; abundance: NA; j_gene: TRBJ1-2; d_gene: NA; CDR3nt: TGTGCCAGCAGTGGACTTGGGTATGGCTACACCTTC; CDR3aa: CASSGLGYGYTF
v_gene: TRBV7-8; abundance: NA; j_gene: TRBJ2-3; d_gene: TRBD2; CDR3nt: TGTGCCAGCAGCTTAAGCGGGGGGGCAACAGATACGCAGTATTTT; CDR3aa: CASSLSGGATDTQYF
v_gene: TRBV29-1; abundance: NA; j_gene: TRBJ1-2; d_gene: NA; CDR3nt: TGCAGCGTCGCGGATTTACGCTATGGCTACACCTTC; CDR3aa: CSVADLRYGYTF
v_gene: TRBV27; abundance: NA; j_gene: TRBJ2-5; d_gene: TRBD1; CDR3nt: TGTGCCAGCAGTTTCGTTGGGACAGGGGCTCAAGAGACCCAGTACTTC; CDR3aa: CASSFVGTGAQETQYF
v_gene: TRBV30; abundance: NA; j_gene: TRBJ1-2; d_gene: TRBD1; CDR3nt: TGTGCCTGGACACCGGGACAGGGAGTTTCGTACACCTTC; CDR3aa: CAWTPGQGVSYTF
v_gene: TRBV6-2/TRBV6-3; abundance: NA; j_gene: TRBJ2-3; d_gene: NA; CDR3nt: TGTGCCAGCACCCCCCGGGGTAGCAGCACAGATACGCAGTATTTT; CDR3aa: CASTPRGSSTDTQYF
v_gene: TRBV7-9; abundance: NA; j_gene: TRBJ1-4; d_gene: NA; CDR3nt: TGTGCCAGCAGTCTCAGGGATGAAAAACTGTTTTTT; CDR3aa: CASSLRDEKLFF
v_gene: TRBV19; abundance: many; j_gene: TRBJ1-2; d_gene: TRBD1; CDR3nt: TGTGCCAGTAGTGCTTCGACAGGGGGCGCAAACTATGGCTACACCTTC; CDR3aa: CASSASTGGANYGYTF
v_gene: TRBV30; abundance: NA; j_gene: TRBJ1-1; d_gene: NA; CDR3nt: TGTGCCTGGAGTGTACGCAGGGGACCGGGCACTGAAGCTTTCTTT; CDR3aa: CAWSVRRGPGTEAFF
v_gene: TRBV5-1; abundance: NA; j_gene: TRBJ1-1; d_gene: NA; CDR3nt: TGCGCCAGCAGCTCGCAATCGAGTGAAGCTTTCTTT; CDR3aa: CASSSQSSEAFF
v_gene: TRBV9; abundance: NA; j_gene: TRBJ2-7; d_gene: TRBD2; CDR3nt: TGTGCCAGCAGCGTTGGGACTAGCGGGGAAACCTACGAGCAGTACTTC; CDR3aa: CASSVGTSGETYEQYF
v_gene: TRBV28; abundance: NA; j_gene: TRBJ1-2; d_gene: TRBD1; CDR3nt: TGTGCCAGCAGTTACCCCGGGACAGGGGGCGTGAGGTATGGCTACACCTTC; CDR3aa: CASSYPGTGGVRYGYTF
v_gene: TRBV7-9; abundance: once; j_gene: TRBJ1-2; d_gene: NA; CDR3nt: TGTGCCAGCAGCTCCAACGGGATTAACTATGGCTACACCTTC; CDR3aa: CASSSNGINYGYTF
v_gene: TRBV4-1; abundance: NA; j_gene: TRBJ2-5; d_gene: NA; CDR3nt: TGCGCCAGCAGCCAAGCCCCGACGGGGGAGACCCAGTACTTC; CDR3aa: CASSQAPTGETQYF
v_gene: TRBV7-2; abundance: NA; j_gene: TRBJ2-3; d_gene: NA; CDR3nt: TGTGCCATTCCAACGTGGGGGGGGCCCTCAGATACGCAGTATTTT; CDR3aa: CAIPTWGGPSDTQYF
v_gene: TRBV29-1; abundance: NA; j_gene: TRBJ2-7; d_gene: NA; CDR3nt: TGCAGCGTTGAAGCCACAGGGCTTGACTCCTACGAGCAGTACTTC; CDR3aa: CSVEATGLDSYEQYF
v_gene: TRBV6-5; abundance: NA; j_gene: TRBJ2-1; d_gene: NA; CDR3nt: TGTGCCAGCAGATCTACAGTTGATGAGCAGTTCTTC; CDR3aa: CASRSTVDEQFF
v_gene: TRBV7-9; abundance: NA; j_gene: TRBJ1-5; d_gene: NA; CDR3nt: TGTGCCAGCAGCTTAGAGGGGGGGCAAGGACCCCAGCATTTT; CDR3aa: CASSLEGGQGPQHF
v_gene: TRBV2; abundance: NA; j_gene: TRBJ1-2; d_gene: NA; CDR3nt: TGTGCCAGCAGTGAATTCGCAGGGCAGCCGGAGGGCTACACCTTC; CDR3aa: CASSEFAGQPEGYTF